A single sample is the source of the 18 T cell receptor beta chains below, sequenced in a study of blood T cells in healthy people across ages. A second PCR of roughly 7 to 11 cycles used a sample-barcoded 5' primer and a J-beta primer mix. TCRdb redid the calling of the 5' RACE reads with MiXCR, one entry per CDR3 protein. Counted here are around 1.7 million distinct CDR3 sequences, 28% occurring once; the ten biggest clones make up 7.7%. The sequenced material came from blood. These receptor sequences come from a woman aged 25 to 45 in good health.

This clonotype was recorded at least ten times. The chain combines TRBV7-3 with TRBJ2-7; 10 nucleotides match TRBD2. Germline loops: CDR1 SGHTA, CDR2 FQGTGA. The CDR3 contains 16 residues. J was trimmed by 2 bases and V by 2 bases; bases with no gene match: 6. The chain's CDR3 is CASSLLLAGVPYEQYF. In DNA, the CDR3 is TGTGCCAGCAGCTTACTCCTAGCGGGGGTCCCCTACGAGCAGTACTTC.

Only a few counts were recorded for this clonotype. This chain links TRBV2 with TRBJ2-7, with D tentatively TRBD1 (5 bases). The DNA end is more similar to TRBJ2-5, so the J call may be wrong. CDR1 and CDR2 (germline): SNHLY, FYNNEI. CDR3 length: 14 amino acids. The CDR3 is CASSDSTGAGTQYF. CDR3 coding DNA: TGTGCCAGCAGTGACTCTACAGGTGCAGGGACCCAGTACTTC.

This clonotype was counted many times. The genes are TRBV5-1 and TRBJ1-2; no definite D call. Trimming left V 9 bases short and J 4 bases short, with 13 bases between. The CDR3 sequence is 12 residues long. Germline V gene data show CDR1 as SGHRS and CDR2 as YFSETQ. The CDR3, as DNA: TGCGCCAACGATCTGATAGCCTATGGCTACACCTTC. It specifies CANDLIAYGYTF.

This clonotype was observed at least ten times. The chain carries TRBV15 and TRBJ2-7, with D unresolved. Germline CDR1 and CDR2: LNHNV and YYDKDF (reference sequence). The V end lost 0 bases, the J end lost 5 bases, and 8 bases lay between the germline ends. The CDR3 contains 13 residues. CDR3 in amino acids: CATSRDFEDEQYF. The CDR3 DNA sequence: TGTGCCACCAGCAGAGATTTTGAGGACGAGCAGTACTTC. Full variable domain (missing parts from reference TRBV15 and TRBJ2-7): DAMVIQNPRYQVTQFGKPVTLSCSQTLNHNVMYWYQQKSSQAPKLLFHYYDKDFNNEADTPDNFQSRRPNTSFCFLDIRSPGLGDTAMYLCATSRDFEDEQYFGPGTRLTVT.

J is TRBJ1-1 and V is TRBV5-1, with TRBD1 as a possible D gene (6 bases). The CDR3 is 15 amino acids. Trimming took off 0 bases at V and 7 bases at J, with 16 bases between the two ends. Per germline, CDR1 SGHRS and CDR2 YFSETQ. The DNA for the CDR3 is TGCGCCAGCAGCTTGGTCTTGGACAGTAACTTTGAAGCTTTCTTT. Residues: CASSLVLDSNFEAFF.

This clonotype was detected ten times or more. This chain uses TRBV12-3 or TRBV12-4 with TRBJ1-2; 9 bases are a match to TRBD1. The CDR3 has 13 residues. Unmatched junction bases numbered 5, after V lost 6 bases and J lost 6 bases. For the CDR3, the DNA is TGTGCCAGCAGCCTAACAGGGGGCGATGGCTACACCTTC. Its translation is CASSLTGGDGYTF.

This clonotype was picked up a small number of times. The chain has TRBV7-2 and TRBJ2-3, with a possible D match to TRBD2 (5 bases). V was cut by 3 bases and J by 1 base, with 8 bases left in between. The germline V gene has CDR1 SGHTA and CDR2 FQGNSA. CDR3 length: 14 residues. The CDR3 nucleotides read TGTGCCAGCAGCTTGATGCGGGGCACAGATACGCAGTATTTT. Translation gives CASSLMRGTDTQYF. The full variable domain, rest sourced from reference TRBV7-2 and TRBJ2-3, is GAGVSQSPSNKVTEKGKDVELRCDPISGHTALYWYRQSLGQGLEFLIYFQGNSAPDKSGLPSDRFSAERTGGSVSTLTIQRTQQEDSAVYLCASSLMRGTDTQYFGPGTRLTVL.

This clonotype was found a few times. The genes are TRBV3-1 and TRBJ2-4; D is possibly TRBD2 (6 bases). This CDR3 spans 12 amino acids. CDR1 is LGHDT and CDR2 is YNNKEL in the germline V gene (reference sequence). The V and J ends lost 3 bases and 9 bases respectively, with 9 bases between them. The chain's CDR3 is CASSQRRGIQYF. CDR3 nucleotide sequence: TGTGCCAGCAGCCAGCGGAGGGGCATTCAGTACTTC.

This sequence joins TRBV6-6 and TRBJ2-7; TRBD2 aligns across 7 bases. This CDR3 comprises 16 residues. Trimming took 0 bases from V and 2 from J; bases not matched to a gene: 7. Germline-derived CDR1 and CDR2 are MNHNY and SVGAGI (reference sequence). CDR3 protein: CASSYSKAAGAYEQYF. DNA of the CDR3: TGTGCCAGCAGTTACTCGAAGGCGGCGGGGGCCTACGAGCAGTACTTC.

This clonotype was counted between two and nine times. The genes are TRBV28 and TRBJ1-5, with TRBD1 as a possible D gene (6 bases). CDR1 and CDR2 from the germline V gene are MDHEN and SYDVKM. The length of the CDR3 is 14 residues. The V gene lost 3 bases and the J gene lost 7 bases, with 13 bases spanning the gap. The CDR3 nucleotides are TGTGCCAGCAGTTTGTCGGGGGGCCCCCAGCCCCAGCATTTT. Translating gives CASSLSGGPQPQHF. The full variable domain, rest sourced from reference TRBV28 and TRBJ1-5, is DVKVTQSSRYLVKRTGEKVFLECVQDMDHENMFWYRQDPGLGLRLIYFSYDVKMKEKGDIPEGYSVSREKKERFSLILESASTNQTSMYLCASSLSGGPQPQHFGDGTRLSIL.

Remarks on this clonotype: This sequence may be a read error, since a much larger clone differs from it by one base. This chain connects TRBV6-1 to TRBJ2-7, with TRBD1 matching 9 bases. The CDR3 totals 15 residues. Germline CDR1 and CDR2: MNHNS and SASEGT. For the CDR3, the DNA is TGTGCCAGCGGCTGGCCCGGGACAGGGCGGTTCGAGCGGTACTTC. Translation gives CASGWPGTGRFERYF.

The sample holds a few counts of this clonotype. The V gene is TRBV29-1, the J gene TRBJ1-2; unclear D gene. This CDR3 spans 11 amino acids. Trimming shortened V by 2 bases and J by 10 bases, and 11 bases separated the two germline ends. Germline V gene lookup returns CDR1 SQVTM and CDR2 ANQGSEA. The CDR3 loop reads CSVERTPHYTF. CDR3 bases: TGCAGCGTTGAACGGACCCCCCACTACACCTTC.

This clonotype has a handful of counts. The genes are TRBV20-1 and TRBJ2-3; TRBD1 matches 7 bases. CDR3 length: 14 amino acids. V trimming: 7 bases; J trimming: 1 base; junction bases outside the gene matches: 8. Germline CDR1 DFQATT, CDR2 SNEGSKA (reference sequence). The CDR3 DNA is TGCAGTGGGGATACAGGACAGGGCACAGATACGCAGTATTTT. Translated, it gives CSGDTGQGTDTQYF.

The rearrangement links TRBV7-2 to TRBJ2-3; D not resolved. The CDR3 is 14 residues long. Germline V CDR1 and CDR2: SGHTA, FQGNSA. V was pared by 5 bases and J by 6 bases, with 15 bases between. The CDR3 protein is CASSLQWAPDTQYF. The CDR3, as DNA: TGTGCCAGCAGCCTCCAGTGGGCCCCCGATACGCAGTATTTT.

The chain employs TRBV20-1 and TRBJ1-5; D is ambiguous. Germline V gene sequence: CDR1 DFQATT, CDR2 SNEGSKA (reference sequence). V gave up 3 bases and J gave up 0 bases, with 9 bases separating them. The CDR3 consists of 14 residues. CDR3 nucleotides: TGCAGTGCTAGGGGCTGGGGTAGCAATCAGCCCCAGCATTTT. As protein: CSARGWGSNQPQHF.

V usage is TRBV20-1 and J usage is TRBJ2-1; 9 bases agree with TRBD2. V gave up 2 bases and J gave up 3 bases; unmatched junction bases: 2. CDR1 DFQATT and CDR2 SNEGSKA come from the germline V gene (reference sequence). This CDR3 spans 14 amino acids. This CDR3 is CSARLAGLYNEQFF. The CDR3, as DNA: TGCAGTGCTAGACTAGCGGGACTCTACAATGAGCAGTTCTTC.

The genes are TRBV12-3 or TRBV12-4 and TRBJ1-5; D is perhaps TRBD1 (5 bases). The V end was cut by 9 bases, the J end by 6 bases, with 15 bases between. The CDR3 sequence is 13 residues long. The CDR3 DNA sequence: TGTGCCAGTATCGCGGGGGGTGGTCAGCCCCAGCATTTT. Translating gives CASIAGGGQPQHF.

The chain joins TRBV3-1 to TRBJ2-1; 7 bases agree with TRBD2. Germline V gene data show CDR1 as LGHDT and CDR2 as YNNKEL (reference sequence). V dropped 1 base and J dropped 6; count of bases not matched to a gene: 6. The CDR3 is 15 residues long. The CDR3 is CASSQVMGGRNEQFF. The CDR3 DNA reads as TGTGCCAGCAGCCAAGTGATGGGAGGGCGCAATGAGCAGTTCTTC.